This T cell receptor beta chain is from a study of Graves' ophthalmopathy and Graves' hyperthyroidism. About the study: Researchers obtained peripheral blood at initial diagnosis, before any treatment had begun.

Transcripts of RNA were the source for amplifying TCR beta CDR3 regions. The authors performed first-round RT-PCR with HTBI primers and then a second-round multiplex PCR. TCRdb re-called the multiplex PCR reads through MiXCR, storing one row per CDR3 protein. The sample shows about 740,000 distinct CDR3 sequences, 40% of them seen only once. Broader study findings: Forecasting of ophthalmopathy progression by the model achieved about 69% sensitivity and 72.22% specificity. Blood repertoires reportedly contained most expanded thyroid clonotypes above 0.001 frequency.

A note on this clonotype: Its specificity is unknown. A much larger clonotype is one base distant, so this may be a read error.

PBMCs were density-gradient isolated from roughly 10 ml fresh blood. The CDR3 totals 13 residues. The germline V gene encodes CDR1 LNHNV and CDR2 YYDKDF (reference sequence). V was clipped by 5 bases and J by 4 bases, with 12 bases between them. The chain recombines TRBV15 with TRBJ2-7; weak D call: TRBD2 (5 bases). This sequence originates from an adult man with Graves' ophthalmopathy. Specimen: peripheral blood. The CDR3 DNA is TGTGCCACCAGCGCCCGACGGGGTTACGAGCAGTACTTC. Amino acid sequence: CATSARRGYEQYF.